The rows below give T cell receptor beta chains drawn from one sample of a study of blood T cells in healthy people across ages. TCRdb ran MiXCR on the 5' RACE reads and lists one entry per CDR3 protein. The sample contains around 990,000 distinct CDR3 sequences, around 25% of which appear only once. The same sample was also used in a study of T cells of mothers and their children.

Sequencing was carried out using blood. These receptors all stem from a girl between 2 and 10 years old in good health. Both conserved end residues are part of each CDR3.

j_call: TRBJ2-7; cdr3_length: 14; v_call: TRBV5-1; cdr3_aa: CASRAPQSSYEQYF
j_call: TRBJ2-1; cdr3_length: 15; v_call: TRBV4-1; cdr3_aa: CASSQAGTGVNEQFF
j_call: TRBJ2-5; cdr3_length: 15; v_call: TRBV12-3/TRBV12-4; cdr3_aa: CASSFMAGGQETQYF
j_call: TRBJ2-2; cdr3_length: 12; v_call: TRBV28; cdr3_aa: CATFPSSGELFF
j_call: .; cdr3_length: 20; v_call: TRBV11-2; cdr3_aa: CASSFVIRTPNRGPEETQYF
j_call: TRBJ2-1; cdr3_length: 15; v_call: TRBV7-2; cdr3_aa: CASSSGGGLAYEQFF
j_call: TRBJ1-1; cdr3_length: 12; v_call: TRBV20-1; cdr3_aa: CSAVGLNTEAFF
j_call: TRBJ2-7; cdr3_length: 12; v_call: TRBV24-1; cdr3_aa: CATSPEGIEQYF
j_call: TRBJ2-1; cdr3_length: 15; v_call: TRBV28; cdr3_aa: CASRDPGTSGDEQFF
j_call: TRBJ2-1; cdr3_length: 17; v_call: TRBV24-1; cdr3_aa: CATSDLQPSGTYNEQFF
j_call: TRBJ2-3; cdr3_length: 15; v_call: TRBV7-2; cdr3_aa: CASSLAESQGATQYF
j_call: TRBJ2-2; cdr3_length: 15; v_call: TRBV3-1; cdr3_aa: CASSHRLALTGELFF
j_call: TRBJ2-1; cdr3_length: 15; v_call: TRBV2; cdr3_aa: CASTKELADNNEQFF
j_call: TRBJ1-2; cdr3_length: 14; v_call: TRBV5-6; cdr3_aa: CASSSGEGSYGYTF
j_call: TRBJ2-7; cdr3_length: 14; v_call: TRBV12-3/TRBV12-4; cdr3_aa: CASSLGTGNYEQYF
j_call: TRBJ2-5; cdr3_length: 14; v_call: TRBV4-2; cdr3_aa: CASSPAGDQETQYF
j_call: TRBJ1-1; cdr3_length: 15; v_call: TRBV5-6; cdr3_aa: CASSPNRGKDTEAFF
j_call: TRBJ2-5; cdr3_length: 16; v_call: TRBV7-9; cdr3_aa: CASSLGWAGSWETQYF